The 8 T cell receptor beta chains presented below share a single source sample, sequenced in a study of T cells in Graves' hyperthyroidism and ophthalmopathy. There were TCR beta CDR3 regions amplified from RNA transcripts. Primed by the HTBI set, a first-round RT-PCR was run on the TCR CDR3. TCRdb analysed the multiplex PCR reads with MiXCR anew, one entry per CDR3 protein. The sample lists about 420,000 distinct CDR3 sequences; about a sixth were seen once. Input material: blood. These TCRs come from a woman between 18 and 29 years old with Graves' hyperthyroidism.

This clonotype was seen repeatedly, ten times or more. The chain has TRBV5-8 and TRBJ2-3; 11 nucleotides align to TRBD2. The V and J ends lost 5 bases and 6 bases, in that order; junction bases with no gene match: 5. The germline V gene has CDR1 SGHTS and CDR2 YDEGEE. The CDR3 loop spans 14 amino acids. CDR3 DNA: TGTGCCAGCAGTCCCGGGACTAGCGGTGATACGCAGTATTTT. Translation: CASSPGTSGDTQYF.

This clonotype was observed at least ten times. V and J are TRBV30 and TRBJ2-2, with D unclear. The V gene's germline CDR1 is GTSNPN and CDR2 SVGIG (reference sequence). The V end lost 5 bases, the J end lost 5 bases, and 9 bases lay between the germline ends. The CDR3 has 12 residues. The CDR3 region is CAWVWDTGELFF. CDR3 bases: TGTGCCTGGGTATGGGATACCGGGGAGCTGTTTTTT. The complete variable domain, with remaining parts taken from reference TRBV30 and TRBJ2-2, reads SQTIHQWPATLVQPVGSPLSLECTVEGTSNPNLYWYRQAAGRGLQLLFYSVGIGQISSEVPQNLSASRPQDRQFILSSKKLLLSDSGFYLCAWVWDTGELFFGEGSRLTVL.

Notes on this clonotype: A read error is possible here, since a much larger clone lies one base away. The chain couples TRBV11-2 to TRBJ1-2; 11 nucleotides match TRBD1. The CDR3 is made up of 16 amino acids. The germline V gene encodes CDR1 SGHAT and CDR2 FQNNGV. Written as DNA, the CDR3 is TGTACCAGCAGCCACTACCGGGACAGGGGGTTTAGAGGCTACACCTTC. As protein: CTSSHYRDRGFRGYTF.

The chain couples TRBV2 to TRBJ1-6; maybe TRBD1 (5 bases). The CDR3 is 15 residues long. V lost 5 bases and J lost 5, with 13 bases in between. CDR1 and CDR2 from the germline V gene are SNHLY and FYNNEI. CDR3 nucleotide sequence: TGTGCCAGCAGTCTCGCGGGGGGGGATAATTCACCCCTCCACTTT. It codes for CASSLAGGDNSPLHF.

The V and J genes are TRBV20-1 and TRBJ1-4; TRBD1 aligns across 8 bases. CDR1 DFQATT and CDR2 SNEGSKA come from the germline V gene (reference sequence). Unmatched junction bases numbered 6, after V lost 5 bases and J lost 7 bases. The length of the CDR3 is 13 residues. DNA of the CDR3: TGCAGTGCTGGACAGGGATCGGGTGAAAAACTGTTTTTT. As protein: CSAGQGSGEKLFF.

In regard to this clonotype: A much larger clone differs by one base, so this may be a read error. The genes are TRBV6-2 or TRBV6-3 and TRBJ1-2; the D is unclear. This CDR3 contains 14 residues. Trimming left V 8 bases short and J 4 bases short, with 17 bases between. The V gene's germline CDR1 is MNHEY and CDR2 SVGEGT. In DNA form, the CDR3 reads TGTGCCAGCGGCACGGGCCCCCGGAGCTATGGCTACACCTTC. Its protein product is CASGTGPRSYGYTF.

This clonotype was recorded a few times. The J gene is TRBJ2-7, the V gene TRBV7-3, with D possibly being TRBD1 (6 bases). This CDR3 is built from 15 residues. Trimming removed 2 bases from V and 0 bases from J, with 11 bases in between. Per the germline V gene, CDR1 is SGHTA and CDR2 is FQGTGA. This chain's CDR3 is CASSLQWGPSYEQYF. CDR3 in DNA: TGTGCCAGCAGCTTACAGTGGGGGCCCTCCTACGAGCAGTACTTC.

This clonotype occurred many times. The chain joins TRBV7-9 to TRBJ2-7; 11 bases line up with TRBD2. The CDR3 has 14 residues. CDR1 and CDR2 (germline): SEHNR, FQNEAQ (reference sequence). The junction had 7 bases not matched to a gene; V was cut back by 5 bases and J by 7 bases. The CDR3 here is CASSLSGRAGEQYF. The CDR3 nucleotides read TGTGCCAGCAGCCTTAGCGGGAGGGCGGGAGAGCAGTACTTC.